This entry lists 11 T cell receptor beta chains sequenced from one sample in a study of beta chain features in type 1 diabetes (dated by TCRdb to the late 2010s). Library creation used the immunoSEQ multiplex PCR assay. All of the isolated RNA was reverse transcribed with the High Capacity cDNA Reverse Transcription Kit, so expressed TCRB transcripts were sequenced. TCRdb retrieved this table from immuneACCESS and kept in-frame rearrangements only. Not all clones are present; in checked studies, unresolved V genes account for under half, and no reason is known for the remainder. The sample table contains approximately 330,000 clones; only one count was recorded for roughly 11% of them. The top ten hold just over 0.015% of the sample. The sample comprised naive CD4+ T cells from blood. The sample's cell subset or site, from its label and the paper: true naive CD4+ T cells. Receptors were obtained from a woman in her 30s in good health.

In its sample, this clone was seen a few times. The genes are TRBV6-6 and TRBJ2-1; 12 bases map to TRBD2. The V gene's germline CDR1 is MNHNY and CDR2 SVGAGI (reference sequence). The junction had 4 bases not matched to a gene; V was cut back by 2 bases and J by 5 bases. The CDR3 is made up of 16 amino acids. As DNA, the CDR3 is TGTGCCAGCAGTTACCGCACTAGCGGGGGGAACAATGAGCAGTTCTTC. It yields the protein CASSYRTSGGNNEQFF.

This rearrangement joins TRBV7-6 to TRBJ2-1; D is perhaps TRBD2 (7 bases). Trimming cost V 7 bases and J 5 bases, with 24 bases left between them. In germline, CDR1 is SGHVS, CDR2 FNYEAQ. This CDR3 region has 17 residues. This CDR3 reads CASNPGGGRRTNNEQFF. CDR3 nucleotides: TGTGCCAGCAACCCTGGGGGCGGGAGACGTACTAACAATGAGCAGTTCTTC.

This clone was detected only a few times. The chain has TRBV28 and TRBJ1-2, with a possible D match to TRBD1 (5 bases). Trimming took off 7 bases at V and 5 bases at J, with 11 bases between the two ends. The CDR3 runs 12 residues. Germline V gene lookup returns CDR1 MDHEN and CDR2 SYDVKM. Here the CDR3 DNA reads TGTGCCAGCAACTACGGGGGATATGGCTACACCTTC. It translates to CASNYGGYGYTF.

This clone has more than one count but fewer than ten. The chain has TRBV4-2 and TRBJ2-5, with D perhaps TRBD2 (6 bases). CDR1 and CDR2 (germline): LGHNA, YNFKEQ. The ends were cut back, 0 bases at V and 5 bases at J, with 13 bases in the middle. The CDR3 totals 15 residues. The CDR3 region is CASSQDWRGRETQYF. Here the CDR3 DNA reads TGTGCCAGCAGCCAAGATTGGCGGGGACGGGAGACCCAGTACTTC.

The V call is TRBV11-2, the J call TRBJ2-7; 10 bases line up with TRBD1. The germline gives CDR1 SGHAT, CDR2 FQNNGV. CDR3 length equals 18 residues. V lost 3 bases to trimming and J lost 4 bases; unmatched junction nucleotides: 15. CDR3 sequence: CASSFGTGVAQRRYEQYF. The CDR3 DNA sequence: TGTGCCAGCAGCTTCGGGACAGGGGTCGCCCAAAGACGATACGAGCAGTACTTC.

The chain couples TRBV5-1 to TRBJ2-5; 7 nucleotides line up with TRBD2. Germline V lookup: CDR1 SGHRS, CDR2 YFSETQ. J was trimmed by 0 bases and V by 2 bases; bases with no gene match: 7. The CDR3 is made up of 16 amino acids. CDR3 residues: CASSFGAGVYQETQYF. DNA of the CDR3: TGCGCCAGCAGCTTCGGGGCGGGAGTGTACCAAGAGACCCAGTACTTC.

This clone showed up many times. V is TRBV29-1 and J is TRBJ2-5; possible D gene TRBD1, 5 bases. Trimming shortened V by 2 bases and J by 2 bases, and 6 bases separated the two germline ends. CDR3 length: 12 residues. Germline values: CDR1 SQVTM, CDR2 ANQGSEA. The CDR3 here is CSVEPGQETQYF. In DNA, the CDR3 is TGCAGCGTTGAACCAGGGCAAGAGACCCAGTACTTC.

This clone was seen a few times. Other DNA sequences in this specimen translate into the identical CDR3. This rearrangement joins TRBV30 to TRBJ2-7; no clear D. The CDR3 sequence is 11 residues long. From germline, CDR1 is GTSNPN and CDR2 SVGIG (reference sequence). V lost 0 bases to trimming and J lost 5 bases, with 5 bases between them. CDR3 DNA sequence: TGTGCCTGGAGTGTATCAGACGAGCAGTACTTC. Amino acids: CAWSVSDEQYF.

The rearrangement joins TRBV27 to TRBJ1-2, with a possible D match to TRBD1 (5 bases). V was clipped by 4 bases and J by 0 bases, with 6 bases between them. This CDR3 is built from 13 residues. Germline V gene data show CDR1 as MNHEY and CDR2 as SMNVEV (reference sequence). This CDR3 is CASSSTANYGYTF. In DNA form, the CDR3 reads TGTGCCAGCAGTTCGACAGCTAACTATGGCTACACCTTC.

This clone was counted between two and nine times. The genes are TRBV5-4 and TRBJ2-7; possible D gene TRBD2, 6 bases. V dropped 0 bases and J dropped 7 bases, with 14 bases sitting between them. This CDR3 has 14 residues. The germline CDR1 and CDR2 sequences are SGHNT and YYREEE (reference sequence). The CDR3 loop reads CASSLVGPAGEQYF. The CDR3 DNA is TGTGCCAGCAGCTTGGTCGGACCCGCGGGGGAGCAGTACTTC. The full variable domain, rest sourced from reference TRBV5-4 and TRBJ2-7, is ETGVTQSPTHLIKTRGQQVTLRCSSQSGHNTVSWYQQALGQGPQFIFQYYREEENGRGNFPPRFSGLQFPNYSSELNVNALELDDSALYLCASSLVGPAGEQYFGPGTRLTVT.

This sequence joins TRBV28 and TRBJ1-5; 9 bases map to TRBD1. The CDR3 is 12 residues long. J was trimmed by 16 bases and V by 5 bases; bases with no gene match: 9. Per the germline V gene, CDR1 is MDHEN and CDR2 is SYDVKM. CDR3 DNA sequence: TGTGCCAGCAGTCTGGAGGACAGGGGAGATCATTTT. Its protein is CASSLEDRGDHF.